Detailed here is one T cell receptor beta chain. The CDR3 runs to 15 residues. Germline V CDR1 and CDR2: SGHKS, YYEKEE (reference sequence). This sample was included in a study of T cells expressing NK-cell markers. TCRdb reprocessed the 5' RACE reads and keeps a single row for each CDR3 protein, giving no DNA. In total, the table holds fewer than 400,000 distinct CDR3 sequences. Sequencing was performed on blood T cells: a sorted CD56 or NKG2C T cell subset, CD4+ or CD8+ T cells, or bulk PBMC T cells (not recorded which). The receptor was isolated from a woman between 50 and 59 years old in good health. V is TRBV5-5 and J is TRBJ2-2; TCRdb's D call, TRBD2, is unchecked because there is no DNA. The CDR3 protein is CASRGLATNTGELFF.